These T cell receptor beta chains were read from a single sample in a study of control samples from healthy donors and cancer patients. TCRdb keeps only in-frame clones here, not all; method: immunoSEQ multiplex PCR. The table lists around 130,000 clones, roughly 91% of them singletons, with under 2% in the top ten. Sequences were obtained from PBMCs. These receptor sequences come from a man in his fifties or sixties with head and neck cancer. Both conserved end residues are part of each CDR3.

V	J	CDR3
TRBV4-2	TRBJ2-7	CASSLRDSGPYEQYF
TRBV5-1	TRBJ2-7	CASSLVGQGAVQYF
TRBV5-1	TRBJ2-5	CASSFAGRSKETQYF
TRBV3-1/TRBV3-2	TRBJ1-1	CASSHSRTVNTEAFF
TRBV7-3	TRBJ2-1	CASSLLAGGLLSSYNEQFF
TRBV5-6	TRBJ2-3	CASSLWTSGVPPYTQYF
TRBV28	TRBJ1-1	CASSLGTFEAFF
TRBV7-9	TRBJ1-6	CASSPWDRYAPGDNSPLHF
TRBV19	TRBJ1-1	CASRLGGQMNTEAFF
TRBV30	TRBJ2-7	CAWPRDRDSLRARNYEQYF
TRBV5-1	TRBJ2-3	CASASGSTDTQYF
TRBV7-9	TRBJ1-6	CASSQEAGRAGAPLHF
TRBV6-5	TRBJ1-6	CASSYEGGANSPLHF
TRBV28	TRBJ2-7	CASRGKPRYEQYF
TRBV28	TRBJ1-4	CASSLPGVTNEKLFF
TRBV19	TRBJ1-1	CASSIRAVNTEAFF
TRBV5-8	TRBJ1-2	CASSPEGYGYTF
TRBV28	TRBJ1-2	CASSWTGWTGGYTF
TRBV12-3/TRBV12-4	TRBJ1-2	CASSLVPYGYTF
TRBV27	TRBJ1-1	CASSWTANTEAFF
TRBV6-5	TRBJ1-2	CASSQPDRGGGYTF
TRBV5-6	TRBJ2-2	CASSWETGSGTGELFF
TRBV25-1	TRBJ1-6	CAAQRIDNSPLHF
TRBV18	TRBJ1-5	CASSPDYSNQPQHF
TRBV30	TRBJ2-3	CAWIGVRNTQYF
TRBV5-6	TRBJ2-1	CASSLASWYEQFF
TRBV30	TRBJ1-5	CAWSTPLGYSTQPQHF
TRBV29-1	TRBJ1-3	CSAPGQGWTGGGNTIYF
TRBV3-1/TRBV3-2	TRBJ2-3	CASSQTPVSAGTQYF
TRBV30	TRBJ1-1	CAWSRQLNTEAFF
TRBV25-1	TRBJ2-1	CASSEIGTVSYNEQFF
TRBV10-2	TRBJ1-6	CASSESYRQANNSPLHF
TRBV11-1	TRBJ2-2	CASSSRGGQNTGELFF
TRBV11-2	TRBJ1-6	CASSFQLGGYSPLHF
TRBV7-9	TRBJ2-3	CASSSGLSRDTQYF
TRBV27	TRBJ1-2	CASRPRQATNYGYTF
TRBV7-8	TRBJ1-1	CASSLGEAEAFF
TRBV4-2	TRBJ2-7	CASSQDWGTGGSYEQYF
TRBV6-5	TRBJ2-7	CASSYTRTGSPYEQYF
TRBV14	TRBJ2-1	CASSLTSGGWNEQFF